A selection of T cell receptor beta chains follows, all from one sample in a study of a mutant IDH1 vaccine in newly diagnosed glioma. Antigens of these TCRs are unknown. This table comes from immunoSEQ multiplex PCR, and its TCRdb copy is limited to in-frame clones, with some not included. The table records about 68,000 clones, almost 85% of them present only once. Sample: PBMCs, taken from a glioma patient whose treatment included an IDH1 peptide vaccine. Every receptor here comes from a man between 18 and 35 years old with glioma. The CDR3 runs from the conserved cysteine through the conserved F or W. D genes are given only for firm matches. Rows give clone size only sometimes, using once, few, many, or a class for an expanded clone.

clone_size j_call cdr3_length v_call d_call cdr3_nt cdr3_aa
NA TRBJ2-3 16 TRBV27 NA TGTGCCAGCAGTTTTTTGACAGTTCATAGCACAGATACGCAGTATTTT CASSFLTVHSTDTQYF
NA TRBJ2-1 16 TRBV6-5 NA TGTGCCAGCAGTTACTCGAGGGGGACTTCCTACAATGAGCAGTTCTTC CASSYSRGTSYNEQFF
NA TRBJ2-2 14 TRBV30 TRBD2 TGTGCCTGGAGTAGCGGGGGGAACACCGGGGAGCTGTTTTTT CAWSSGGNTGELFF
few TRBJ2-1 15 TRBV7-3 TRBD2 TGTGCCAGCAGCTTACCGCTAGCGGGATGGAATGAGCAGTTCTTC CASSLPLAGWNEQFF
NA TRBJ2-6 16 TRBV5-4 NA TGTGCCAGCAGCTCTGTATCGCGTCCTGGGGCCAACGTCCTGACTTTC CASSSVSRPGANVLTF
few TRBJ1-1 15 TRBV6-1 NA TGTGCCAGCAGTGTTATGGCTGATGCGAACACTGAAGCTTTCTTT CASSVMADANTEAFF
NA TRBJ2-3 16 TRBV6-1 TRBD2 TGTGCCAGCAGTGAACGGGCGGGGGGGCCCACAGATACGCAGTATTTT CASSERAGGPTDTQYF
NA TRBJ2-7 13 TRBV28 TRBD2 TGTGCCAGCAGTTTGGAACTAGCGGTGGGGGGGTACTTC CASSLELAVGGYF
few TRBJ2-1 16 TRBV7-2 NA TGTGCCAGCAGCTTGTCCGGGACACCTTACTACAATGAGCAGTTCTTC CASSLSGTPYYNEQFF
NA TRBJ2-6 18 TRBV23-1 NA TGCGCCAGCAGTCAAAGGCACAGGCTACGCTCTGGGGCCAACGTCCTGACTTTC CASSQRHRLRSGANVLTF
NA TRBJ2-1 15 TRBV7-2 NA TGTGCCAGCAGCCGAGAAAAGTTTGGATACAATGAGCAGTTCTTC CASSREKFGYNEQFF
once TRBJ2-7 16 TRBV28 NA TGTGCCAGCAGTCCTCGTGGGGAGGCGGGATCATACGAGCAGTACTTC CASSPRGEAGSYEQYF
NA TRBJ2-7 16 TRBV19 TRBD1 TGTGCCAGTAGTCCGGGACAGGGGGCCGTGTTGGGCGAGCAGTACTTC CASSPGQGAVLGEQYF
NA TRBJ1-1 13 TRBV30 NA TGTGCCTGGAGTGTACAAGGGCGTACTGAAGCTTTCTTT CAWSVQGRTEAFF
NA TRBJ1-1 14 TRBV11-2 TRBD1 TGTGCCAGCAGCTTAGTGCAGGGGGGCACTGAAGCTTTCTTT CASSLVQGGTEAFF
NA TRBJ2-2 16 TRBV11-2 TRBD2 TGTGCCAGCAGCAAGAGACTAGCGGAATATACCGGGGAGCTGTTTTTT CASSKRLAEYTGELFF